Sequencing of this TCR beta chain was carried out in a study of T cells in localized non-small cell lung cancer. Points from the study as a whole: Because only a single region of the tumor was sequenced, heterogeneity remains possible.

Germline values: CDR1 LNHDA, CDR2 SQIVND (reference sequence). V gave up 1 base and J gave up 6 bases, with 9 bases separating them. CDR3 length: 13 amino acids. A note on this clone: Its antigen remains unknown.

The assay was immunoSEQ multiplex PCR, and TCRdb's table has in-frame clones only and misses some. The table shows roughly 38,000 clones, with just over 85% occurring only once. The sequence derives from a male donor older than 55 with stage II lung adenocarcinoma. The source was peripheral blood mononuclear cells, collected before any cancer treatment. This chain joins TRBV19 and TRBJ1-1; D unresolved. CDR3 DNA: TGTGCCAGTAGTATAGGGGGAAGATCTGAAGCTTTCTTT. Amino acids: CASSIGGRSEAFF.